This TCR beta chain is from a study of blood T cell repertoires in COVID-19. The CDR3 is 19 amino acids. CDR1 and CDR2 (germline): SGHRS, YFSETQ. Trimming took 3 bases from V and 0 from J; bases not matched to a gene: 13. In the source study's methods: Reference gene primers were amplified, and this amplification served to estimate nucleated cell counts. The table came from immunoSEQ multiplex PCR; TCRdb's copy has only in-frame clones and leaves some out. The V and J calls and clone size come from that table; D and trimming were worked out from the DNA. Of over 200,000 clones listed, over 75% are singletons.

The chain joins TRBV5-1 to TRBJ2-7; 12 positions match TRBD2. What was sequenced was PBMCs or T cells enriched from blood (not recorded which). This clonotype originated in a woman aged 30 to 39 who had been exposed to COVID-19. The CDR3 DNA reads TGCGCCAGCAGCTGGAGCCCTCTAGCGGGGGGGACTATCTCCTACGAGCAGTACTTC. It encodes CASSWSPLAGGTISYEQYF.